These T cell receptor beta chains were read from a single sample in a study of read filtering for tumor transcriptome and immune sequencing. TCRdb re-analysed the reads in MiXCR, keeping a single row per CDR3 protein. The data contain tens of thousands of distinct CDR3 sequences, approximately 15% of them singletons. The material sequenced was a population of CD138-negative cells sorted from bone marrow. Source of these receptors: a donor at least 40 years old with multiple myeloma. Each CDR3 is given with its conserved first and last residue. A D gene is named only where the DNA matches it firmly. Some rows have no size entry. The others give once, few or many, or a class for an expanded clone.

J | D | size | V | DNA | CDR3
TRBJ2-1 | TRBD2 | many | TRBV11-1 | TGTGCCAGCAGCTTCAGCGGGATCTACAATGAGCAGTTCTTC | CASSFSGIYNEQFF
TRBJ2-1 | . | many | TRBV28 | TGTGCCAGCAGTTTGATAGGGGAATACAATGAGCAGTTCTTC | CASSLIGEYNEQFF
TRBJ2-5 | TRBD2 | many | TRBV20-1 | TGCAGTGCTTTGGGGGCACTAGCGGGAGACGTAGAGACCCAGTACTTC | CSALGALAGDVETQYF
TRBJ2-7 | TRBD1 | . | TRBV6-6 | TGTGCCAGGTCGCTTGGGACAGTCTCCTACGAGCAGTACTTC | CARSLGTVSYEQYF
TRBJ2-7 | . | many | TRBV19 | TGTGCCAGTAGTATAGTGGCGGGGAGCTCCTACGAGCAGTACTTC | CASSIVAGSSYEQYF
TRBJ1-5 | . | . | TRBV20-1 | TGCATTGCTGGAGATCCCACAGGACGATATAGCAATCGGCCCCAGCATTTT | CIAGDPTGRYSNRPQHF
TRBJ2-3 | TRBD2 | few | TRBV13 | TGTGCCAGCAGCGCTAGGACTAGCGGTAGCACAGATACGCAGTATTTT | CASSARTSGSTDTQYF
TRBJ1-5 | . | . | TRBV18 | TGTGCCAGCTCACCACCGGGCGGGGGGAATCAGCCCCAGCATTTC | CASSPPGGGNQPQHF
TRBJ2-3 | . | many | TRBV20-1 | TGCAGTGCTAGTCGAGGGGCAGATACGCAGTATTTT | CSASRGADTQYF
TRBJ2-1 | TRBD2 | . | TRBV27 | TGTGCCAGCACCGATCTTCCGGGAGGGTCGACTTACAATGAGCAGTTCTTC | CASTDLPGGSTYNEQFF
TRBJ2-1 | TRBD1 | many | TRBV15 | TGTGCCACCAGCAGAGAGGGGGCAGGGGGCCCCAATGAGCAGTTCTTC | CATSREGAGGPNEQFF
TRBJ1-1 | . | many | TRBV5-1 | TGCGCCAGCAGCTTGGGGCACCTTGGTCAGGGGAACACTGAAGCTTTCTTT | CASSLGHLGQGNTEAFF
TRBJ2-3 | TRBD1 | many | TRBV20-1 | TGCAGTGCTAGAAGGGGGGGGACAGGGACAGATACGCAGTATTTT | CSARRGGTGTDTQYF
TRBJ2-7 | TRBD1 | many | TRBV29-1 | TGCAGCGTGGGGGACAGGGGGCTTCCCTACGAGCAGTACTTC | CSVGDRGLPYEQYF
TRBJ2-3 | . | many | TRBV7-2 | TGTGCCAGCAGCTTCATCCCACAGGTGGCAGATACGCAGTATTTT | CASSFIPQVADTQYF
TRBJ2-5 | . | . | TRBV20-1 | TGCAGTGCTACCCCTTCATACGAGACCCAGTACTTC | CSATPSYETQYF
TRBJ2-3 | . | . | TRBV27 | TGTGCCAGCAGTTCTGGGGACCGCATAGATACGCAGTATTTT | CASSSGDRIDTQYF
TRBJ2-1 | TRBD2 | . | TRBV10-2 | TGCGCCAGCGGGAACCGGGAGGATGAGCAGTTCTTC | CASGNREDEQFF
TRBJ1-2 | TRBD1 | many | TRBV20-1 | TGCAGTGCTCGACAGGGTTTATGGTATGGCTACACCTTC | CSARQGLWYGYTF
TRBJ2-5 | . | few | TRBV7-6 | TGTGCCAGCAGCCTAACCCCCGGAGAGACCCAGTACTTC | CASSLTPGETQYF
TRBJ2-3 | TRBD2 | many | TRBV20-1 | TGCAGTGCCAATAGCGGGAGCGGGGTAGATACGCAGTATTTT | CSANSGSGVDTQYF
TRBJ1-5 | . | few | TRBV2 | TGTGCCAGCAGTGAACAGGGGATCAATCAGCCCCAGCATTTT | CASSEQGINQPQHF
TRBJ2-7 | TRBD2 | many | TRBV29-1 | TGCAGCGGCAGACTAGCGGGAGAGTCCTACGAGCAGTACTTC | CSGRLAGESYEQYF
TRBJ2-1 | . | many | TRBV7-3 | TGTGCCAGCAGCTTTGGAGTCTACAATGAGCAGTTCTTC | CASSFGVYNEQFF
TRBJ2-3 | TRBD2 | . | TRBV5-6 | TGTGCCAGCATTCTAGCGGGAGGCACAGATACGCAGTATTTT | CASILAGGTDTQYF
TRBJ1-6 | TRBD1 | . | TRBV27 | TGTGCCAGTCGACAGGGGAATTCACCCCTCCACTTT | CASRQGNSPLHF
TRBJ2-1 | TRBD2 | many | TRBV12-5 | TGTGCTAGTGGTCCCCCGGCTAGCGGGAGATATGAGCAGTTCTTC | CASGPPASGRYEQFF
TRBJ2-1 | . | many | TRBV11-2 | TGTGCCAGCAGCTTAGCCCCTCAGGCCTACAATGAGCAGTTCTTC | CASSLAPQAYNEQFF
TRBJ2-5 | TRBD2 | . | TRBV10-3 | TGTGCCATCAGTGAGTTCGGTAGCGGGAGGGCAGAGACCCAGTACTTC | CAISEFGSGRAETQYF
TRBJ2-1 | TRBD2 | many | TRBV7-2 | TGTGCCAGCAGCTTGGGGGGGACTGGGGAGCAGTTCTTC | CASSLGGTGEQFF
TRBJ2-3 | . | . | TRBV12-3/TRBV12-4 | TGTGCCAGCAGTTTAATGAGGGATACCACAGATACGCAGTATTTT | CASSLMRDTTDTQYF
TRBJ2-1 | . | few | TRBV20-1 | TGCAGTGCTAGAGATAGGGGCCTCGCCGGAAATGAGCAGTTCTTC | CSARDRGLAGNEQFF
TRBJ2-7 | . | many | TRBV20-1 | TGCAGTGCTAGAGCGACTAGTTTCTACGAGCAGTACTTC | CSARATSFYEQYF
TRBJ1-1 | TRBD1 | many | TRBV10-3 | TGTGCCATCAAGGGGGACAGGGCTAAGACTGAAGCTTTCTTT | CAIKGDRAKTEAFF
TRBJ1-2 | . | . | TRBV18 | TGTGCCAGCTCACCCGATTTACTTAACTATGGCTACACCTTC | CASSPDLLNYGYTF
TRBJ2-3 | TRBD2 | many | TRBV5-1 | TGCGCCAGCAGCTTGGGGGCGACTAGCGGCACAGATACGCAGTATTTT | CASSLGATSGTDTQYF
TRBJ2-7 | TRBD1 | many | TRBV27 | TGTGCCAGCAGCGCGGGACAGGGGCGCAACGAGCAGTACTTC | CASSAGQGRNEQYF
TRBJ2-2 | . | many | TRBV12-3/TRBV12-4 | TGTGCCAGCAGCAGTTCTAGCGGGGAGCTGTTTTTT | CASSSSSGELFF
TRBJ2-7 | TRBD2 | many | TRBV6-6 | TGTGCCAGCAGTTACTGGGCTAGCGGGGCAGGGCCCGAGCAGTACTTC | CASSYWASGAGPEQYF
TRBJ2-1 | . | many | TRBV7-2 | TGTGCCAGCAGCTCCAGAGGGACCAATGAGCAGTTCTTC | CASSSRGTNEQFF
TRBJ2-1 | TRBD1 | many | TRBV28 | TGTGCCAGCAGCGGCACAGGGGTCACTTACAATGAGCAGTTCTTC | CASSGTGVTYNEQFF
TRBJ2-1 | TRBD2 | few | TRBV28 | TGTGCCAGCAGTTCCGGACGTCTAGCGGGAGGCCCGAGCTCCCACAATGAGCAGTTCTTC | CASSSGRLAGGPSSHNEQFF
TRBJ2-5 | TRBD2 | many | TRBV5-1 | TGCGCCAGCAGCCGTGGGACTAGCGGGCGGGAGACCCAGTACTTC | CASSRGTSGRETQYF
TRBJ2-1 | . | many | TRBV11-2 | TGTGCCAGCAGCTTAGATATTGGACACTACAATGAGCAGTTCTTC | CASSLDIGHYNEQFF
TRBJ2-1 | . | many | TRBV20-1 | TGCAGTGCTAGAAAGACTACCTCCTTATACAATGAGCAGTTCTTC | CSARKTTSLYNEQFF
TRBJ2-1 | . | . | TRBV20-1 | TGCAGTGCTAGAGCGCGGTCCACTTCGTACAATGAGCAGTTCTTC | CSARARSTSYNEQFF
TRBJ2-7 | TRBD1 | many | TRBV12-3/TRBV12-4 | TGTGCCAGCAGTAACGGACAGGGGGCTTACGAGCAGTACTTC | CASSNGQGAYEQYF
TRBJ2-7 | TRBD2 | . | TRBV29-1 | TGCAGCGGGTTGGATAGCGGGAGCTCCTACGAGCAGTACTTC | CSGLDSGSSYEQYF
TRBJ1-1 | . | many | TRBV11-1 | TGTGCCAGCAGCTTGTCGGGGTTCAACACTGAAGCTTTCTTT | CASSLSGFNTEAFF
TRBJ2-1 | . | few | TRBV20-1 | TGCAGTGCTAGTTTGGGGCCCTATCGCAATGGGCAGTTCTTC | CSASLGPYRNGQFF
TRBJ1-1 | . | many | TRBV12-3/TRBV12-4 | TGTGCCAGCAGTCCCCTTACAGGGACTGAAGCTTTCTTT | CASSPLTGTEAFF
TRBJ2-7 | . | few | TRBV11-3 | TGTGCCAGCAGCTTAGTTCGCGCCTACGAGCAGTACTTC | CASSLVRAYEQYF
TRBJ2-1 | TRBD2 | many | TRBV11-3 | TGTGCCAGCACCGTCAATGCGGGAGACGAGCAGTTCTTC | CASTVNAGDEQFF
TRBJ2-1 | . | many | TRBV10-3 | TGTGCCATCAGTGAACTGGATGAGCAGTTCTTC | CAISELDEQFF
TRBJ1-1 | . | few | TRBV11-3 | TGTGCCAGCAGTCATGGGGCCGTGGCTTTCTTT | CASSHGAVAFF
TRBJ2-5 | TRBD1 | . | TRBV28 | TGTGCCAGCAGTTGGGGACAGGGTTTACAAGAGACCCAGTACTTC | CASSWGQGLQETQYF
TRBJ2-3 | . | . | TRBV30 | TGTGCCTGGAGTCCCGGTTTTGCAGATACGCAGTATTTT | CAWSPGFADTQYF
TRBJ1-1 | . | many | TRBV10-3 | TGTGCCATCAGTGAGTCTCGGGTTGCTGACACTGAAGCTTTCTTT | CAISESRVADTEAFF
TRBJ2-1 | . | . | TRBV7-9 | TGTGCCAGCAGCCTTTTGGGGGGAAGCTCCTACAATGAGCAGTTCTTC | CASSLLGGSSYNEQFF
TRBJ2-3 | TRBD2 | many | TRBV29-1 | TGCAGTCAACAGCGGGAGAGGGGCACAGATACGCAGTATTTT | CSQQRERGTDTQYF